The next 6 T cell receptor beta chains were all read from a single sample in a study of CDR3 diversity in severe acne. TCRdb passed the PCR reads through MiXCR, listing each CDR3 protein once. Here the sample spans about 90,000 distinct CDR3 sequences, 45% to 50% being singletons. Source material: blood. Source of these receptors: a male donor with severe acne vulgaris.

This clonotype was picked up many times. The chain carries TRBV10-3 and TRBJ2-2; D call uncertain. The length of the CDR3 is 16 residues. CDR1 ENHRY and CDR2 SYGVKD come from the germline V gene. V was clipped by 8 bases and J by 2 bases, with 18 bases between them. DNA of the CDR3: TGTGCCATCGCTCTCGGTCAAACGGGCAACACCGGGGAGCTGTTTTTT. This translates into CAIALGQTGNTGELFF.

This chain's CDR3 is CSASQGLSNQPQHF. The DNA for the CDR3 is TGCAGTGCGTCCCAGGGATTGAGCAATCAGCCCCAGCATTTT. V is TRBV20-1 and J is TRBJ1-5; D might be TRBD1 (5 bases). Trimming stripped 6 bases from V and 1 base from J, with 13 bases between. Germline lookup yields CDR1 DFQATT and CDR2 SNEGSKA (reference sequence). This CDR3 is built from 14 residues.

The rearrangement links TRBV5-1 to TRBJ2-7; 7 nucleotides match TRBD2. The J segment lost 1 base and the V segment lost 4 bases, leaving 11 bases of the junction unmatched. Germline CDR1 reads SGHRS; CDR2 reads YFSETQ. The CDR3 has 16 residues. CDR3 DNA: TGCGCCAGCAGCCAGATGGGGACTAACTATTCCTACGAGCAGTACTTC. This gives the protein CASSQMGTNYSYEQYF.

Concerning this clonotype: A much larger clonotype is one base distant, so this may be a read error. The rearrangement uses TRBV12-3 or TRBV12-4 and TRBJ2-7; no clear D gene. Trimming removed 5 bases at V and 5 bases at J, with 13 bases between. This CDR3 spans 13 amino acids. The CDR3 sequence is CASSRPFSNEQYF. CDR3 in DNA: TGTGCCAGCAGTCGCCCGTTTTCCAACGAGCAGTACTTC.

This clonotype came up many times. CDR3 bases: TGTGCCAGCAGCCGCTTAGCGGGGGGCAACACAGATACGCAGTATTTT. It codes for CASSRLAGGNTDTQYF. The chain uses TRBV7-2 and TRBJ2-3, with 10 nucleotides matching TRBD2. Germline values: CDR1 SGHTA, CDR2 FQGNSA. The CDR3 sequence is 16 residues long. Trimming at V came to 5 bases and at J to 2 bases, leaving 7 bases not matched to a gene.

The chain carries TRBV29-1 and TRBJ1-2; 9 bases match TRBD1. The V segment lost 7 bases and the J segment 5 bases; nucleotides outside the gene matches: 8. The germline CDR1 and CDR2 sequences are SQVTM and ANQGSEA. The CDR3 totals 13 residues. This chain's CDR3 is CSAQTGGRYGYTF. CDR3 nucleotide sequence: TGCAGCGCCCAGACAGGGGGTCGGTATGGCTACACCTTC.